One sample yielded the 4 T cell receptor beta chains listed below, sequenced in a study of T cells in tuberculosis. Generated by immunoSEQ multiplex PCR, the TCRdb table keeps only in-frame clones and is missing some. The repertoire holds around 49,000 clones, with roughly 96% as singletons. Time point described: new active TB diagnosis, blood taken before or within 7 days of starting treatment. Sequencing used PBMCs, obtained at tuberculosis diagnosis. These receptors were taken from an adult with tuberculosis.

The sample holds one count of this clone. This sequence joins TRBV15 and TRBJ2-3; 12 positions match TRBD2. The CDR3 length is 18 residues. V dropped 0 bases and J dropped 2; count of bases not matched to a gene: 6. Germline CDR1 is LNHNV and CDR2 is YYDKDF (reference sequence). As DNA, the CDR3 is TGTGCCACCAGCAGAGATTGGCGGACTAGCGGGGACACAGATACGCAGTATTTT. Its translation: CATSRDWRTSGDTDTQYF.

This rearrangement joins TRBV27 to TRBJ1-4; TRBD1 aligns across 8 bases. The junction had 5 bases not matched to a gene; V was cut back by 5 bases and J by 3 bases. Germline lookup yields CDR1 MNHEY and CDR2 SMNVEV (reference sequence). This CDR3 is 15 amino acids long. The CDR3 here is CASSSLTGANEKLFF. CDR3 nucleotides: TGTGCCAGCAGTAGCCTGACAGGGGCTAATGAAAAACTGTTTTTT.

The V gene is TRBV4-2, the J gene TRBJ2-7; maybe TRBD2 (5 bases). The V gene lost 4 bases and the J gene lost 2 bases, with 9 bases spanning the gap. Per the germline V gene, CDR1 is LGHNA and CDR2 is YNFKEQ. This CDR3 spans 13 amino acids. The CDR3 DNA reads TGTGCCAGCAGCCTCCCCGGGGCCTACGAGCAGTACTTC. This gives the protein CASSLPGAYEQYF.

The V call is TRBV5-8, the J call TRBJ2-1; D gene unclear. This CDR3 is built from 16 residues. The germline gives CDR1 SGHTS, CDR2 YDEGEE. The ends were cut back, 0 bases at V and 1 base at J, with 11 bases in the middle. The DNA of the CDR3 is TGTGCCAGCAGCTTGGCAACTGCTAATTCCTACAATGAGCAGTTCTTC. Translation gives CASSLATANSYNEQFF.